This T cell receptor (beta chain) stems from a study of cytomegalovirus exposure and HLA in healthy donors. Points from the study as a whole: Some public TCRs appeared in many individuals, while most sequences were rare. According to the study, around 160 TCR beta chains were cytomegalovirus-associated. That first-cohort TCR clusters tended to co-occur in the roughly 110 validation repertoires was found in a later analysis. The classifier was said to identify cytomegalovirus status with high specificity and sensitivity.

Produced via immunoSEQ multiplex PCR; TCRdb's table is partial and in-frame only. The table includes about 56,000 clones, about 88% detected once. Remarks on this clone: No antigen is known for it.

The sequence was collected from a woman aged 18-29 years in good health and CMV-seronegative. Specimen: PBMCs.

Here the CDR3 reads CASSWQGANTEAFF. CDR3 nucleotides: TGCGCCAGCAGCTGGCAGGGGGCTAACACTGAAGCTTTCTTT. The rearrangement joins TRBV5-1 to TRBJ1-1; 8 bases match TRBD1. The CDR3 totals 14 residues. Trimming removed 3 bases from V and 2 bases from J; junction bases left unmatched: 3. In germline, CDR1 is SGHRS, CDR2 YFSETQ. The full variable domain, with the rest looked up from reference TRBV5-1 and TRBJ1-1, is KAGVTQTPRYLIKTRGQQVTLSCSPISGHRSVSWYQQTPGQGLQFLFEYFSETQRNKGNFPGRFSGRQFSNSRSEMNVSTLELGDSALYLCASSWQGANTEAFFGQGTRLTVV.